This TCR beta chain was sequenced for a study of graft-versus-host responses after intestinal transplantation. For the study at large: Induction using anti-thymocyte globulin, followed by tacrolimus and steroids for two to four years, was given to all recipients.

Turning to this clone: The antigen remains undetermined.

Libraries were prepared by immunoSEQ multiplex PCR; TCRdb keeps only in-frame clonotypes and omits some of them. Here the sample spans approximately 68,000 clones, around 89% being singletons. Findings and limits, study-wide: Early post-transplant HvG declines were associated with peak circulating GvH clone levels. When patients had graft-donor T cell macrochimerism, their allografts held high graft-versus-host to host-versus-graft clonal ratios. Recipient marrow showed GvH clones, some seen first in ileum or blood.

Trimming pared 6 bases from V and 6 bases from J, leaving 11 bases between. The CDR3 sequence is 13 residues long. The germline gives CDR1 MDHEN, CDR2 SYDVKM. Material: unstimulated CD8+ T cells sorted from spleen or lymph node cells, obtained before transplant. The J gene is TRBJ1-4, the V gene TRBV28, with D uncertain. The TCR was taken from a human donor who was the organ donor for an intestinal transplant. The CDR3 region has the DNA TGTGCCAGCAGCCAGCGTGAATATGAAAAACTGTTTTTT. Translation gives CASSQREYEKLFF. Based on the CDR3 plus reference TRBV28 and TRBJ1-4, the full variable domain is DVKVTQSSRYLVKRTGEKVFLECVQDMDHENMFWYRQDPGLGLRLIYFSYDVKMKEKGDIPEGYSVSREKKERFSLILESASTNQTSMYLCASSQREYEKLFFGSGTQLSVL.